Listed here are 9 T cell receptor beta chains from one sample, sequenced in a study of spatial heterogeneity in lung cancer. The time point denotes: sample taken at primary tumor resection. Tumor, nontumor lung or frozen PBMC supplied whole RNA, sequenced without sorting. TCRdb recomputed calls from the 5' RACE reads with MiXCR, one row per CDR3 protein. Found here are under 40,000 distinct CDR3 sequences, 4% to 6% of them singletons; the top ten hold roughly 27%. This sample comprised PBMCs, obtained at surgery. These receptors all stem from a female donor with early-stage non-small cell lung cancer.

This clonotype was picked up many times. The chain recombines TRBV10-2 with TRBJ1-6; D perhaps matches TRBD1 (5 bases). The V gene lost 10 bases and the J gene lost 10 bases, with 14 bases spanning the gap. The CDR3 has 12 amino acids. The V gene's germline CDR1 is WSHSY and CDR2 SAAADI. The CDR3 nucleotides read TGCGCCACCCAGGGTGGGCAATCACCCCTCCACTTT. It specifies CATQGGQSPLHF.

This clonotype was seen ten or more times. The rearrangement uses TRBV6-2 or TRBV6-3 and TRBJ2-5, with 10 bases that match TRBD2. Unmatched junction bases numbered 13, after V lost 0 bases and J lost 6 bases. CDR1 MNHEY and CDR2 SVGEGT come from the germline V gene. CDR3 length: 18 residues. CDR3 coding DNA: TGTGCCAGCAGTTACTCGATAAGCGGGGGGGCCGGTTGGAAGACCCAGTACTTC. It specifies CASSYSISGGAGWKTQYF.

This clonotype was observed at least ten times. The chain uses TRBV20-1 and TRBJ2-3; D is unresolved. The CDR3 extends over 13 amino acids. Germline-derived CDR1 and CDR2 are DFQATT and SNEGSKA (reference sequence). V lost 3 bases to trimming and J lost 4 bases, with 11 bases between them. Written as DNA, the CDR3 is TGCAGTGCTAGGAGTTCCAGTGCAGATACGCAGTATTTT. It specifies CSARSSSADTQYF.

In its sample, this clonotype was seen many times. The chain has TRBV5-1 and TRBJ2-7; D gene unclear. The CDR3 is 14 residues long. CDR1 SGHRS and CDR2 YFSETQ come from the germline V gene. V was shortened by 0 bases and J by 2 bases, with 9 bases between the two germline ends. The CDR3 nucleotides read TGCGCCAGCAGCTTGGCCGGACGGGCCTACGAGCAGTACTTC. Its translation is CASSLAGRAYEQYF.

This clonotype was counted many times. The chain employs TRBV12-3 or TRBV12-4 and TRBJ2-3; D not certain. V dropped 1 base and J dropped 0 bases, with 5 bases sitting between them. The CDR3 consists of 14 residues. The CDR3 nucleotides are TGTGCCAGCAGTTTAGTCTGGAGCACAGATACGCAGTATTTT. It encodes CASSLVWSTDTQYF.

This clonotype was seen ten or more times. The chain recombines TRBV20-1 with TRBJ2-3, with D possibly being TRBD2 (7 bases). The CDR3 covers 15 residues. CDR1 and CDR2 from the germline V gene are DFQATT and SNEGSKA (reference sequence). The V gene lost 2 bases and the J gene lost 2 bases, with 14 bases spanning the gap. The CDR3 DNA reads as TGCAGTGCTAGACTGGGGGGGGCTAACACAGATACGCAGTATTTT. It yields the protein CSARLGGANTDTQYF.

CDR3 loop: CASSVSTLGGASYNEQFF. The DNA for the CDR3 is TGTGCCAGCAGCGTGTCAACCCTCGGGGGGGCCTCCTACAATGAGCAGTTCTTC. The chain carries TRBV9 and TRBJ2-1, with 8 positions matching TRBD2. In germline, CDR1 is SGDLS, CDR2 YYNGEE. The CDR3 has 18 amino acids. V trimming: 2 bases; J trimming: 0 bases; junction bases outside the gene matches: 10.

This clonotype was detected ten times or more. The V gene is TRBV6-6, the J gene TRBJ2-5, with 14 positions matching TRBD2. V shed 6 bases, J shed 4 bases, and the junction held 4 bases outside the gene matches. This CDR3 contains 15 residues. CDR1 MNHNY and CDR2 SVGAGI come from the germline V gene (reference sequence). CDR3 bases: TGTGCCAGCAGAGGACTAGCGGGGGGCCGAGAGACCCAGTACTTC. It specifies CASRGLAGGRETQYF.

This clonotype has at least ten counts. V usage is TRBV7-9 and J usage is TRBJ1-4; D not certain. This CDR3 spans 14 amino acids. Deletions cut 5 bases from V and 5 bases from J, with 12 bases between. Germline V gene data show CDR1 as SEHNR and CDR2 as FQNEAQ (reference sequence). The CDR3 loop is CASSRGRENEKLFF. As DNA, the CDR3 is TGTGCCAGCAGCCGAGGGAGGGAGAATGAAAAACTGTTTTTT.